This T cell receptor beta chain was found in a study of Graves' ophthalmopathy and Graves' hyperthyroidism. The authors amplified TCR beta CDR3 regions from RNA transcripts. The first-round RT-PCR employed HTBI primers together with the Qiagen OneStep RT-PCR kit. A multiplex PCR was then performed as the second round. TCRdb recomputed calls from the multiplex PCR reads with MiXCR, one row per CDR3 protein. The table lists roughly 350,000 distinct CDR3 sequences, about 17% of them singletons, with 2.4% in the top ten. This CDR3 comprises 15 residues. Germline V gene sequence: CDR1 GTSNPN, CDR2 SVGIG (reference sequence). V trimming: 3 bases; J trimming: 4 bases; junction bases outside the gene matches: 7.

The chain joins TRBV30 to TRBJ1-2; 11 positions agree with TRBD1. This clonotype was obtained from an adult woman with stable Graves' hyperthyroidism. The material sequenced was peripheral blood. The CDR3 region is CAWRDRGQDGYGYTF. As DNA, the CDR3 is TGTGCCTGGAGGGACAGGGGGCAGGATGGCTATGGCTACACCTTC.